Below, 25 T cell receptor beta chains from the same sample are listed, as sequenced in a study of blood T cell repertoires in COVID-19. Sequencing used immunoSEQ multiplex PCR; TCRdb keeps in-frame clones, though not all of them. The data contain about 260,000 clones, 65% to 90% of them singletons. The sequencing sample was made of peripheral blood. Receptors were obtained from a human donor in a cohort sampled during active COVID-19.

Details on this clone: A junction end diverges from the germline sequence, so it may reflect a read error. This chain connects TRBV5-4 to TRBJ1-6, with a weak D call TRBD1 (6 bases). The CDR3 is 14 amino acids. Germline V gene data show CDR1 as SGHNT and CDR2 as YYREEE (reference sequence). CDR3 loop: CASSLQGNNSPLHF. DNA for the CDR3: TGTGCCAGCAGCTTACAGGGAAATAATTCCCCCCTCCACTTT.

V usage is TRBV7-2 and J usage is TRBJ1-5, with D hard to call. Germline CDR1 and CDR2: SGHTA and FQGNSA. Trimming took 1 base from V and 7 from J, leaving 8 bases between them. CDR3 length: 13 amino acids. The CDR3 region is CASSLGHLQPQHF. The CDR3 DNA is TGTGCCAGCAGCTTAGGTCACTTACAGCCCCAGCATTTT.

This chain links TRBV24-1 with TRBJ2-1; the match to TRBD1 covers 9 bases. The CDR3 runs to 18 residues. CDR1 is KGHDR and CDR2 is SFDVKD in the germline V gene. The trim removed 0 bases at V and 5 bases at J, leaving 10 bases unmatched. The CDR3 DNA follows: TGTGCCACCAGTGATTTGCGGTCCTCGGGGACAGGGAACAATGAGCAGTTCTTC. Translation gives CATSDLRSSGTGNNEQFF.

This clone was seen a few times. V is TRBV7-2 and J is TRBJ2-1; 8 nucleotides align to TRBD1. The length of the CDR3 is 15 residues. Losses at the gene ends were 4 bases for V and 3 bases for J; bases not matched to a gene: 5. Germline V lookup: CDR1 SGHTA, CDR2 FQGNSA. CDR3 bases: TGTGCCAGCAGCTCCCGACAGGGGTACTACAATGAGCAGTTCTTC. It codes for CASSSRQGYYNEQFF.

The CDR3 spells CASSIQGGRETQYF. The CDR3 DNA reads TGTGCCAGTAGTATTCAGGGGGGCCGGGAGACCCAGTACTTC. The gene calls are TRBV19 and TRBJ2-5; possibly TRBD1 for D (7 bases). V shed 3 bases and J shed 5 bases, with 13 bases lying between them. In germline, CDR1 is LNHDA, CDR2 SQIVND (reference sequence). This CDR3 has 14 residues.

This clone was detected only once. The rearrangement links TRBV5-6 to TRBJ2-3; no clear D. This CDR3 spans 13 amino acids. Germline-derived CDR1 and CDR2 are SGHDT and YYEEEE. The V gene lost 4 bases and the J gene lost 6 bases, with 12 bases spanning the gap. The CDR3 sequence is CASSDSPADTQYF. CDR3 bases: TGTGCCAGCAGCGATTCCCCTGCGGATACGCAGTATTTT.

V is TRBV10-3 and J is TRBJ2-7; tentatively, D is TRBD1 (6 bases). CDR1 is ENHRY, CDR2 SYGVKD, per germline. The V end was cut by 0 bases, the J end by 7 bases, with 13 bases between. This CDR3 has 14 amino acids. CDR3 residues: CAISESRGVAEQYF. For the CDR3, the DNA is TGTGCCATCAGTGAGTCCAGGGGAGTGGCGGAGCAGTACTTC.

In its sample, this clone was seen a few times. This sequence joins TRBV6-6 and TRBJ2-7, with a weak D call TRBD1 (6 bases). Germline CDR1 and CDR2: MNHNY and SVGAGI (reference sequence). There are 13 residues in the CDR3. V was cut by 4 bases and J by 2 bases, with 9 bases left in between. This chain's CDR3 is CASSWTVPYEQYF. The CDR3 nucleotides are TGTGCCAGCAGTTGGACAGTCCCCTACGAGCAGTACTTC.

The chain couples TRBV9 to TRBJ1-1; D gene uncertain. The V end was cut by 0 bases, the J end by 2 bases, with 5 bases between. Germline lookup yields CDR1 SGDLS and CDR2 YYNGEE. This CDR3 is 13 amino acids long. In DNA, the CDR3 is TGTGCCAGCAGCGTAGCGGGTAACACTGAAGCTTTCTTT. It encodes CASSVAGNTEAFF.

This clone was counted between two and nine times. DNA of the CDR3: TGTGCCAGCAGCTTAGATGGGACTCCCCGAGAGACCCAGTACTTC. Amino acids: CASSLDGTPRETQYF. The chain links TRBV11-3 to TRBJ2-5; possibly TRBD2 for D (6 bases). The germline gives CDR1 SGHNT, CDR2 YENEEA. The ends were cut back, 0 bases at V and 4 bases at J, with 12 bases in the middle. CDR3 length: 15 amino acids.

This clone was detected only a few times. This chain connects TRBV19 to TRBJ1-1; 9 bases align to TRBD1. CDR1 and CDR2 from the germline V gene are LNHDA and SQIVND (reference sequence). J gave up 10 bases and V 1 base, and 13 bases lay outside the gene matches. The CDR3 runs 16 residues. The CDR3 region is CASSIAGTGIVGGAFF. CDR3 DNA sequence: TGTGCCAGTAGTATAGCCGGGACAGGGATTGTTGGGGGAGCTTTCTTT.

The genes are TRBV7-3 and TRBJ2-5; 8 bases line up with TRBD2. This CDR3 spans 14 amino acids. V was pared by 0 bases and J by 5 bases, with 2 bases of the junction left unmatched. CDR1 and CDR2 (germline): SGHTA, FQGTGA. CDR3 residues: CASSLTSGSETQYF. The CDR3 bases are TGTGCCAGCAGCTTAACCAGCGGGAGTGAGACCCAGTACTTC.

This clone was detected once. The V call is TRBV28, the J call TRBJ2-2, with 7 nucleotides matching TRBD1. Germline V lookup: CDR1 MDHEN, CDR2 SYDVKM. The CDR3 runs to 16 residues. Trimming cost V 4 bases and J 1 base; bases outside gene matches: 6. The CDR3 loop is CASSSPGQRNTGELFF. The CDR3, as DNA: TGTGCCAGCAGTTCCCCGGGACAGAGGAACACCGGGGAGCTGTTTTTT.

This sequence joins TRBV5-8 and TRBJ1-2; D might be TRBD1 (6 bases). Germline loops: CDR1 SGHTS, CDR2 YDEGEE. The CDR3 is made up of 15 amino acids. The germline V and J ends were trimmed by 2 bases and 2 bases, with 13 bases remaining between them. The CDR3 nucleotides read TGTGCCAGCAGCTTCCTCCGGGACAAGAACTATGGCTACACCTTC. This gives the protein CASSFLRDKNYGYTF.

The gene calls are TRBV10-3 and TRBJ2-7, with 11 bases fitting TRBD2. Trimming at V came to 6 bases and at J to 4 bases, leaving 2 bases not matched to a gene. This CDR3 spans 13 amino acids. Germline V gives CDR1 ENHRY, CDR2 SYGVKD. CDR3 region: CAIRGLADYEQYF. The CDR3 DNA follows: TGTGCCATCAGGGGACTAGCGGATTACGAGCAGTACTTC.

This clone was observed a handful of times. The CDR3 region is CASSLIGGYTGELFF. The CDR3 bases are TGTGCCAGCAGCTTAATCGGTGGTTACACCGGGGAGCTGTTTTTT. The chain carries TRBV7-8 and TRBJ2-2; no definite D call. This CDR3 is 15 amino acids long. V dropped 2 bases and J dropped 3 bases, with 10 bases sitting between them. Germline assignment: CDR1 SGHVS and CDR2 FQNEAQ.

The chain employs TRBV27 and TRBJ2-3; unclear D gene. CDR1 MNHEY and CDR2 SMNVEV come from the germline V gene (reference sequence). V was shortened by 3 bases and J by 2 bases, with 6 bases between the two germline ends. The CDR3 is 13 residues long. CDR3 region: CASSFFNTDTQYF. As DNA, the CDR3 is TGTGCCAGCAGTTTTTTCAACACAGATACGCAGTATTTT.

The gene calls are TRBV19 and TRBJ2-1, with D maybe TRBD2 (6 bases). Germline V lookup: CDR1 LNHDA, CDR2 SQIVND (reference sequence). The CDR3 has 14 amino acids. Trimming took off 2 bases at V and 5 bases at J, with 10 bases between the two ends. The CDR3 protein is CASSISASDNEQFF. The CDR3 DNA reads TGTGCCAGTAGTATAAGCGCTAGCGACAATGAGCAGTTCTTC. Using reference TRBV19 and TRBJ2-1 for the parts outside the CDR3, the full variable domain is DGGITQSPKYLFRKEGQNVTLSCEQNLNHDAMYWYRQDPGQGLRLIYYSQIVNDFQKGDIAEGYSVSREKKESFPLTVTSAQKNPTAFYLCASSISASDNEQFFGPGTRLTVL.

The chain is built from TRBV11-2 and TRBJ2-5, with no clear D. The germline V gene has CDR1 SGHAT and CDR2 FQNNGV. Trimming took 3 bases from V and 2 from J, leaving 4 bases between them. The CDR3 has 12 residues. The CDR3 DNA reads TGTGCCAGCAGCTTTATACAAGAGACCCAGTACTTC. Its translation: CASSFIQETQYF.

This clone was recorded only once. V usage is TRBV7-2 and J usage is TRBJ2-7, with 8 bases matching TRBD2. The length of the CDR3 is 16 residues. The germline CDR1 and CDR2 sequences are SGHTA and FQGNSA. Trimming removed 3 bases from V and 3 bases from J; junction bases left unmatched: 10. CDR3 DNA sequence: TGTGCCAGCAGCTTTAAGAGAATGCGGGAGGACTACGAGCAGTACTTC. As protein: CASSFKRMREDYEQYF.

V and J are TRBV18 and TRBJ1-2, with 10 bases that match TRBD1. Germline V gives CDR1 KGHSH, CDR2 LQKENI. CDR3 size: 15 residues. After removal of 4 bases from V and 2 bases from J, the junction contained 4 bases not matched to a gene. The CDR3 spells CASSHPGQGNYGYTF. The CDR3 DNA sequence: TGTGCCAGCTCACACCCGGGACAGGGGAACTATGGCTACACCTTC.

V and J are TRBV5-1 and TRBJ2-2; 11 bases align to TRBD2. This CDR3 spans 16 amino acids. J gave up 6 bases and V 3 bases, and 7 bases lay outside the gene matches. Germline CDR1 reads SGHRS; CDR2 reads YFSETQ. The CDR3 is CASSYLAGGRAGELFF. Here the CDR3 DNA reads TGCGCCAGCAGCTATCTAGCGGGGGGCCGCGCCGGGGAGCTGTTTTTT.

V is TRBV10-2 and J is TRBJ2-7; the match to TRBD2 covers 8 bases. Germline CDR1 reads WSHSY; CDR2 reads SAAADI. The CDR3 is 13 residues long. Trimming removed 7 bases from V and 4 bases from J; junction bases left unmatched: 6. The CDR3: CASKGLVGYEQYF. Here the CDR3 DNA reads TGCGCCAGCAAGGGACTAGTGGGATACGAGCAGTACTTC.

The genes are TRBV10-1 and TRBJ2-7; D possibly corresponds to TRBD2 (5 bases). The CDR3 extends over 14 amino acids. The V end was cut by 7 bases, the J end by 1 base, with 14 bases between. CDR1 is WNHNN, CDR2 SYGVQD, per germline (reference sequence). CDR3 amino acids: CASNQGGPSYEQYF. The DNA for the CDR3 is TGCGCCAGCAATCAAGGCGGGCCTTCCTACGAGCAGTACTTC.

V usage is TRBV3-1 (or the pseudogene TRBV3-2) and J usage is TRBJ2-4; TRBD2 aligns across 9 bases. Germline V gene data show CDR1 as LGHDT and CDR2 as YNNKEL (reference sequence). The CDR3 is made up of 17 amino acids. V trimming: 1 base; J trimming: 1 base; junction bases outside the gene matches: 5. CDR3 amino acids: CASSQGRGRGAKNIQYF. CDR3 bases: TGTGCCAGCAGCCAAGGTCGCGGGAGGGGTGCCAAAAACATTCAGTACTTC.